This TCR beta chain was identified in a study of CD8 T cells in ankylosing spondylitis (dated by TCRdb to about 2017). With respect to the entire study: The study profiled T cell receptor beta repertoires in healthy donors and ankylosing spondylitis patients to find disease-linked TCR variants. In total, the full study cohort was made up of 85 to 140 healthy donors and 25 ankylosing spondylitis patients. Peripheral blood was sampled, and synovial fluid was additionally collected from ankylosing spondylitis patients. The paper as a whole reports these results and caveats: Some of the motif variants had been reported before in the synovial fluid and blood of reactive arthritis patients, a finding that suggests common disease-initiation mechanisms. Blood from ankylosing spondylitis patients appeared to be characterized by a TCR beta motif made up of 8 or 9 highly homologous amino acid variants. According to the report, matched synovial fluid samples from ankylosing spondylitis patients were significantly enriched for the disease-linked clones. A CD8+ phenotype was shown by the disease-linked clones, which were found at relatively low frequencies in peripheral blood.

Sequencing was performed on an Illumina HiSeq 2500. Quantitative 5'-RACE with molecular barcodes was used to prepare TCR beta libraries. The authors' pipeline ran thus. A new computational method based on a probabilistic model of VDJ rearrangement was used to identify disease-linked TCR variants. TCRdb reprocessing: public reads trimmed at Q25 with fastp, clones called with MiXCR, in-frame beta chains kept. Identical CDR3 protein sequences are pooled into one entry, listed with their most common genes and DNA. The V and J calls shown here were made by TCRdb, not taken from the authors' results. The sample yields 200,000 to 300,000 distinct CDR3 sequences; 20% to 30% were counted once. 0.5% to 0.65% of the sample rests with the top ten. Unmatched junction bases come to 13, with V trimmed by 10 bases and J by 1 base. CDR1 and CDR2 are drawn from the germline V gene: SNHLY, FYNNEI. Including cysteine and phenylalanine, the CDR3 has 18 amino acids. This entry keeps only the CDR3 DNA: 54 bases, framed from base 1.

This clonotype was seen ten or more times. It lacks a known antigen. No clone much larger than this one lies a single base away; base qualities are absent. Material: blood, either unsorted or a sorted T cell fraction (not recorded which). The chain is encoded by TRBV2 joined to TRBJ2-3, with TRBD2 matching 14 junction bases. The clonotype originates from a male donor with ankylosing spondylitis or in good health (not recorded which). The CDR3 region reads CAISGTSGGLTGTDTQYF. DNA sequence: TGTGCCATATCCGGGACTAGCGGGGGATTGACGGGCACAGATACGCAGTATTTT.